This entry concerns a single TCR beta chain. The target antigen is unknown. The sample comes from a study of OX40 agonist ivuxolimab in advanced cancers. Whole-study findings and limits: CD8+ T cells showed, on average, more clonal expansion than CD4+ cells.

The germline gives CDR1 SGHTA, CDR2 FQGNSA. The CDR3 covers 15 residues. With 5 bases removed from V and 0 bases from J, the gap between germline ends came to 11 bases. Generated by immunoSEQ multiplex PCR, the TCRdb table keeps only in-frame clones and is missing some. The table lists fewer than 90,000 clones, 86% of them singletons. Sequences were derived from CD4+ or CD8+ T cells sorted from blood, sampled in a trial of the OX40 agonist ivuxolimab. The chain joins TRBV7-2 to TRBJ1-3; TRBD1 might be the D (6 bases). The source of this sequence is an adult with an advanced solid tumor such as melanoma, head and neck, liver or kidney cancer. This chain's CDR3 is CASSRTVTSGNTIYF. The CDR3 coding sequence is TGTGCCAGCAGCCGGACAGTAACCTCTGGAAACACCATATATTTT.